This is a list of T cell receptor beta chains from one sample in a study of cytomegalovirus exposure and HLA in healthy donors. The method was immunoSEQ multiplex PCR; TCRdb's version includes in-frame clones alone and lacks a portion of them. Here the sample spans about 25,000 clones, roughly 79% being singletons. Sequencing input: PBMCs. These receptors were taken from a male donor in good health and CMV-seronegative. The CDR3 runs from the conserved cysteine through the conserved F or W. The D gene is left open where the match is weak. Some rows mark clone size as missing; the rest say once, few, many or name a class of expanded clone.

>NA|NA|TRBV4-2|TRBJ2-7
CASSQEDVGGGYEQYF
TGTGCCAGCAGCCAAGAGGACGTGGGAGGTGGCTACGAGCAGTACTTC
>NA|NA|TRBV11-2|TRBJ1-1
CASSGAKSTGNTEAFF
TGTGCCAGCAGCGGCGCAAAATCCACAGGGAACACTGAAGCTTTCTTT
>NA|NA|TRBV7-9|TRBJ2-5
CSSSLGLEETQYF
TGTTCCAGCAGCTTAGGGTTAGAAGAGACCCAGTACTTC
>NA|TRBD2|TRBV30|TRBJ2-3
CAWDLAGDLTDTQYF
TGTGCCTGGGATTTGGCGGGAGACCTCACAGATACGCAGTATTTT
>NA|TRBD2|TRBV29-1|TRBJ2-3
CSADSGSADTQYF
TGCAGCGCCGATAGCGGGAGTGCAGATACGCAGTATTTT
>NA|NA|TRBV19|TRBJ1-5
CASKTDANSNQPQHF
TGTGCCAGTAAAACAGACGCGAATAGCAATCAGCCCCAGCATTTT
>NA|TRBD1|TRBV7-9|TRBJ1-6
CASSSTQGAPLHF
TGTGCCAGCAGCTCTACCCAGGGGGCACCCCTCCACTTT
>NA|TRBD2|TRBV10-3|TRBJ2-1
CAISEWREGPFDEQFF
TGTGCCATCAGTGAGTGGCGGGAGGGCCCTTTCGATGAGCAGTTCTTC
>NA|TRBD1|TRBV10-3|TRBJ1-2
CAISVGQGESGYTF
TGTGCCATCAGTGTCGGGCAGGGGGAGAGTGGCTACACCTTC
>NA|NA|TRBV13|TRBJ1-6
CASSLGHGNSPLHF
TGTGCCAGCAGCTTAGGCCACGGGAATTCACCCCTCCACTTT
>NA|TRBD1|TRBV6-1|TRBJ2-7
CASTPGQYYEQYF
TGTGCCAGCACTCCGGGACAGTATTACGAGCAGTACTTC
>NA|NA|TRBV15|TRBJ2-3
CATSRLRPGQLRLGPDTQYF
TGTGCCACCAGCAGGCTGCGTCCGGGACAACTCCGCCTGGGCCCAGATACGCAGTATTTT
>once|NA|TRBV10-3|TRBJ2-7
CAISEIPVSYEQYF
TGTGCCATCAGTGAGATACCGGTTTCCTACGAGCAGTACTTC
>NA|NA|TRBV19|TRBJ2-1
CASSITDSQYNEQFF
TGTGCCAGTAGTATCACGGACTCACAGTACAATGAGCAGTTCTTC
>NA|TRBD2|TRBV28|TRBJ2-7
CASAFTGTTTYEQYF
TGTGCCAGCGCTTTCACCGGGACTACAACCTACGAGCAGTACTTC
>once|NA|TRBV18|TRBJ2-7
CASSPPGAPYEQYF
TGTGCCAGCTCACCACCGGGGGCACCCTACGAGCAGTACTTC
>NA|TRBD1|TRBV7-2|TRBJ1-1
CASSSGTAGEAFF
TGTGCCAGCAGCTCCGGGACAGCCGGTGAAGCTTTCTTT
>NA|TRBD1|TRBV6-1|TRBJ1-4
CASSDRKTGNEKLFF
TGTGCCAGCAGTGATAGGAAGACAGGGAATGAAAAACTGTTTTTT
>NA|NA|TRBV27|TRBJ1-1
CASSLDRVNTEAFF
TGTGCCAGCAGTTTAGACCGGGTGAACACTGAAGCTTTCTTT
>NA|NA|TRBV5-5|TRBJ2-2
CASSFGGNTGELFF
TGTGCCAGCAGCTTTGGCGGGAACACCGGGGAGCTGTTTTTT
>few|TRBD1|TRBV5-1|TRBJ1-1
CASSLTGQGYTEAFF
TGCGCCAGCAGCCTGACCGGACAGGGTTACACTGAAGCTTTCTTT
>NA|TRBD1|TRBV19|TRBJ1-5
CASSQDRGQPQHF
TGTGCCAGTAGCCAGGACAGGGGTCAGCCCCAGCATTTT
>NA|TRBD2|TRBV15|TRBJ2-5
CATSRDRSGRAVERETQYF
TGTGCCACCAGCAGAGATCGGAGCGGGAGGGCCGTAGAGAGAGAGACCCAGTACTTC
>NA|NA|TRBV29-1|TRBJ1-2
CSVGGDISRGYTF
TGCAGCGTCGGAGGAGACATATCGAGAGGCTACACCTTC
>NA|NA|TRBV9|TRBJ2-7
CASSVDPAYEQYF
TGTGCCAGCAGCGTAGACCCGGCCTACGAGCAGTACTTC
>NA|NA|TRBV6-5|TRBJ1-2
CASSYSFLAYGYTF
TGTGCCAGCAGTTACTCGTTTTTGGCCTATGGCTACACCTTC
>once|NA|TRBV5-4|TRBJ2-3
CASSRDILLTDTQYF
TGTGCCAGCAGCCGGGACATCTTACTCACAGATACGCAGTATTTT
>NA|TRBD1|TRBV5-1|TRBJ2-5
CASSVGQGYQETQYF
TGCGCCAGCAGCGTGGGACAGGGGTATCAAGAGACCCAGTACTTC
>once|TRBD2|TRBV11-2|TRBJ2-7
CASSLVGGSSYEQYF
TGTGCCAGCAGCTTAGTAGGCGGGAGTTCCTACGAGCAGTACTTC
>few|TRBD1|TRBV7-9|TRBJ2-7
CASSPATGEAGEQYF
TGTGCCAGCAGCCCGGCGACAGGGGAGGCTGGCGAGCAGTACTTC
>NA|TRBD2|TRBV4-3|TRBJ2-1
CASSQDLSPSGASSYNEQFF
TGCGCCAGCAGCCAAGATCTTAGTCCTAGCGGCGCCAGCTCCTACAATGAGCAGTTCTTC
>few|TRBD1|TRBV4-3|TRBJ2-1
CASSHTGGANEQFF
TGCGCCAGCAGCCACACAGGGGGCGCGAATGAGCAGTTCTTC
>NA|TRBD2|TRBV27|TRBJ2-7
CASSVLAGGSYEQYF
TGTGCCAGCAGTGTTCTAGCGGGAGGGTCCTACGAGCAGTACTTC
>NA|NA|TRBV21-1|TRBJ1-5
CASSRAGQTSSNQPQHF
TGTGCCAGCAGCAGAGCGGGACAGACAAGTAGCAATCAGCCCCAGCATTTT